Shown below are 32 T cell receptor beta chains from a single sample sequenced in a study of monozygotic twins with cystic fibrosis. This table comes from immunoSEQ multiplex PCR, and its TCRdb copy is limited to in-frame clones, with some not included. The sample yields 20,000 to 25,000 clones, about 97% seen once. Sequencing input: blood. The receptors stem from a girl aged 10 to 17 with cystic fibrosis.

Only one count was recorded for this clone. The chain is built from TRBV7-9 and TRBJ2-1, with D possibly TRBD2 on 5 matching bases. V lost 11 bases, J lost 7 bases, and 15 bases lay in between. Germline V lookup: CDR1 SEHNR, CDR2 FQNEAQ (reference sequence). This CDR3 region has 12 residues. The CDR3 reads CALGGPGNEQFF. The CDR3 region has the DNA TGTGCCTTGGGTGGCCCGGGAAATGAGCAGTTCTTC.

By sample share, this clone is medium-sized (0.01 to 0.1%). The genes are TRBV10-2 and TRBJ2-7, with D possibly TRBD2 on 5 matching bases. Germline CDR1 and CDR2: WSHSY and SAAADI. Trimming cost V 3 bases and J 3 bases, with 9 bases left between them. The CDR3 runs 13 residues. The CDR3: CASSDSDYYEQYF. For the CDR3, the DNA is TGCGCCAGCAGTGATTCTGACTACTACGAGCAGTACTTC.

The rearrangement uses TRBV6-5 and TRBJ2-7; 8 nucleotides line up with TRBD1. Trimming at V came to 6 bases and at J to 3 bases, leaving 7 bases not matched to a gene. This CDR3 spans 14 amino acids. The germline CDR1 and CDR2 sequences are MNHEY and SVGAGI. CDR3 loop: CASRPTGAIYEQYV. CDR3 DNA: TGTGCCAGCAGGCCGACAGGGGCAATCTACGAGCAGTACGTC.

The V and J genes are TRBV29-1 and TRBJ1-1; no clear D. This CDR3 region has 13 residues. Germline values: CDR1 SQVTM, CDR2 ANQGSEA. V was pared by 4 bases and J by 7 bases, with 16 bases between. For the CDR3, the DNA is TGCAGCGTTGGATGGGAGGTTGCGAATGAAGCTTTCTTT. It yields the protein CSVGWEVANEAFF.

The CDR3, as DNA: TGTGCCACCAGCGCTCGGGTGGCCCCGTACCAAGAGACCCAGTACTTC. This translates into CATSARVAPYQETQYF. This chain uses TRBV15 with TRBJ2-5; D is undetermined. Germline V gene lookup returns CDR1 LNHNV and CDR2 YYDKDF (reference sequence). V was clipped by 5 bases and J by 0 bases, with 16 bases between them. The CDR3 length is 16 residues.

The chain carries TRBV2 and TRBJ2-3, with 9 positions matching TRBD2. CDR3 length: 16 amino acids. The germline V gene encodes CDR1 SNHLY and CDR2 FYNNEI. Trimming cost V 4 bases and J 4 bases; bases outside gene matches: 9. DNA of the CDR3: TGTGCCAGCAGTGTGACTAGCGGCCTCCTCGCAGATACGCAGTATTTT. The encoded protein is CASSVTSGLLADTQYF.

This clone showed up just once. The chain recombines TRBV5-6 with TRBJ1-4, with D unresolved. CDR1 SGHDT and CDR2 YYEEEE come from the germline V gene. The germline V and J ends were trimmed by 4 bases and 4 bases, with 20 bases remaining between them. The CDR3 is 17 amino acids. CDR3 protein: CASSLRGRELDNEKLFF. The CDR3 DNA follows: TGTGCCAGCAGCCTCCGCGGGAGGGAACTCGATAATGAAAAACTGTTTTTT.

J is TRBJ2-5 and V is TRBV11-2; perhaps TRBD2 as D (5 bases). Germline V lookup: CDR1 SGHAT, CDR2 FQNNGV. This CDR3 is built from 16 residues. V lost 5 bases to trimming and J lost 1 base, with 17 bases between them. The CDR3 DNA reads TGTGCCAGCAGCCTCGCCGGAGGATCCTTCCAAGAGACCCAGTACTTC. It specifies CASSLAGGSFQETQYF.

This clone was detected once. This sequence joins TRBV30 and TRBJ1-2; D is unclear. The CDR3 has 15 residues. The germline V gene encodes CDR1 GTSNPN and CDR2 SVGIG (reference sequence). V gave up 0 bases and J gave up 4 bases, with 15 bases separating them. CDR3 bases: TGTGCCTGGAGTGTACCCAATTGGGGTAGCTATGGCTACACCTTC. This gives the protein CAWSVPNWGSYGYTF.

CDR3 loop: CASRKSNRDRGNEQYF. The CDR3 DNA sequence: TGTGCCAGCAGGAAATCCAACCGGGACAGGGGAAACGAGCAGTACTTC. This chain links TRBV2 with TRBJ2-7, with 10 bases lining up with TRBD1. The CDR3 covers 16 residues. The V and J ends lost 6 bases and 5 bases, in that order; junction bases with no gene match: 13. Per the germline V gene, CDR1 is SNHLY and CDR2 is FYNNEI.

In its sample, this clone was seen once. V gene TRBV11-2 combines with J gene TRBJ2-1, with 8 bases matching TRBD2. The length of the CDR3 is 16 residues. Germline V gene lookup returns CDR1 SGHAT and CDR2 FQNNGV. Trimming at V came to 5 bases and at J to 10 bases, leaving 16 bases not matched to a gene. This CDR3 is CASSPAPGTSLGEQFF. CDR3 DNA: TGTGCCAGCAGCCCGGCCCCCGGGACTAGTCTTGGCGAGCAGTTCTTC.

The V gene is TRBV10-3, the J gene TRBJ1-5, with D possibly being TRBD1 (5 bases). The CDR3 runs 15 residues. Germline CDR1 and CDR2: ENHRY and SYGVKD. Trimming cost V 3 bases and J 0 bases, with 9 bases left between them. CDR3 nucleotide sequence: TGTGCCATCAGTGACTCAGGACATAGCAATCAGCCCCAGCATTTT. Its protein product is CAISDSGHSNQPQHF.

V is TRBV4-3 and J is TRBJ2-1; 9 bases map to TRBD2. Germline CDR1 LGHNA, CDR2 YSLEER. The V and J ends lost 4 bases and 5 bases, in that order; junction bases with no gene match: 9. This CDR3 has 16 amino acids. CDR3 in DNA: TGCGCCAGCAGCCCAACCCTCGGGACTAGCCACAATGAGCAGTTCTTC. Its translation: CASSPTLGTSHNEQFF.

In its sample, this clone was seen once. The rearrangement joins TRBV15 to TRBJ2-7; D perhaps matches TRBD2 (5 bases). The V end lost 5 bases, the J end lost 7 bases, and 12 bases lay between the germline ends. The CDR3 covers 12 residues. Germline loops: CDR1 LNHNV, CDR2 YYDKDF (reference sequence). The CDR3 DNA follows: TGTGCCACCAGCCTCCGGGGTGAGGAGCAGTACGTC. Translation: CATSLRGEEQYV.

The J gene is TRBJ1-3, the V gene TRBV4-3, with D hard to call. CDR1 LGHNA and CDR2 YSLEER come from the germline V gene. Trimming removed 0 bases at V and 0 bases at J, with 9 bases between. The CDR3 loop spans 16 amino acids. In DNA, the CDR3 is TGCGCCAGCAGCCAAGATAATTGGTACTCTGGAAACACCATATATTTT. This codes for CASSQDNWYSGNTIYF.

The V and J genes are TRBV20-1 and TRBJ2-3; no definite D call. The germline gives CDR1 DFQATT, CDR2 SNEGSKA (reference sequence). The CDR3 has 10 residues. Between the trimmed V and J ends, which lost 4 bases and 6 bases, there was a span of 5 bases. CDR3 nucleotide sequence: TGCAGTGCTATCCCGGATACGCAGTATTTT. Translating it yields CSAIPDTQYF.

The chain recombines TRBV7-2 with TRBJ2-7, with D perhaps matching TRBD1 (5 bases). This CDR3 spans 14 amino acids. The V and J ends lost 1 base and 2 bases respectively, with 9 bases between them. The germline V gene encodes CDR1 SGHTA and CDR2 FQGNSA. The chain's CDR3 is CASSLVDRTYEQYF. The CDR3 DNA sequence: TGTGCCAGCAGCTTAGTAGACAGAACCTACGAGCAGTACTTC.

V is TRBV7-9 and J is TRBJ2-1; D is unresolved. The CDR3 contains 11 residues. V was cut by 5 bases and J by 10 bases, with 9 bases left in between. Germline CDR1 is SEHNR and CDR2 is FQNEAQ (reference sequence). CDR3 DNA: TGTGCCAGCAGCCCCCTTCGGGAGCAGTTCTTC. This gives the protein CASSPLREQFF.

This chain uses TRBV2 with TRBJ1-2; unclear D gene. CDR1 and CDR2 (germline): SNHLY, FYNNEI. The CDR3 is 15 residues long. V lost 5 bases, J lost 7 bases, and 20 bases lay in between. The CDR3 nucleotides read TGTGCCAGCAGTCTGGACGGGGTCGCCGGAGGTGGCTACACCTTC. It encodes CASSLDGVAGGGYTF. Full variable domain (remainder filled in from reference TRBV2 and TRBJ1-2): EPEVTQTPSHQVTQMGQEVILRCVPISNHLYFYWYRQILGQKVEFLVSFYNNEISEKSEIFDDQFSVERPDGSNFTLKIRSTKLEDSAMYFCASSLDGVAGGGYTFGSGTRLTVV.

The CDR3 nucleotides are TGCAGCGTTGTCGCCTTCGTTGCAACTAATGAAAAACTGTTTTTT. It codes for CSVVAFVATNEKLFF. The chain is built from TRBV29-1 and TRBJ1-4; no firm D call. Trimming left V 4 bases short and J 0 bases short, with 12 bases between. The length of the CDR3 is 15 residues. CDR1 SQVTM and CDR2 ANQGSEA come from the germline V gene. Complete variable domain (other parts from reference TRBV29-1 and TRBJ1-4): SAVISQKPSRDICQRGTSLTIQCQVDSQVTMMFWYRQQPGQSLTLIATANQGSEATYESGFVIDKFPISRPNLTFSTLTVSNMSPEDSSIYLCSVVAFVATNEKLFFGSGTQLSVL.

The chain is built from TRBV7-6 and TRBJ2-2, with 9 bases aligning to TRBD1. This CDR3 has 15 residues. J gave up 2 bases and V 6 bases, and 4 bases lay outside the gene matches. Germline assignment: CDR1 SGHVS and CDR2 FNYEAQ. CDR3 nucleotides: TGTGCCAGCAGGCCGGGACAGGGTAACACCGGGGAGCTGTTTTTT. It translates to CASRPGQGNTGELFF.

V is TRBV4-1 and J is TRBJ2-2, with D unresolved. This CDR3 has 12 amino acids. Germline CDR1 is MGHRA and CDR2 is YSYEKL. Deletions cut 0 bases from V and 11 bases from J, with 7 bases between. CDR3 residues: CASSQDFRELFF. In DNA, the CDR3 is TGCGCCAGCAGCCAAGATTTCCGAGAGCTGTTTTTT.

The V gene is TRBV6-4, the J gene TRBJ2-5; TRBD2 matches 10 bases. After removal of 6 bases from V and 0 bases from J, the junction contained 7 bases not matched to a gene. This CDR3 spans 16 amino acids. Germline V lookup: CDR1 MRHNA, CDR2 SNTAGT. DNA for the CDR3: TGTGCCAGCAGACCATTTAGCGGGAGGTACCAAGAGACCCAGTACTTC. Its protein product is CASRPFSGRYQETQYF.

The chain carries TRBV6-5 and TRBJ2-1; TRBD2 matches at 9 bases. Germline CDR1 is MNHEY and CDR2 is SVGAGI. V lost 6 bases to trimming and J lost 14 bases; unmatched junction nucleotides: 11. CDR3 length equals 13 residues. CDR3 loop: CASSQGLAVREFF. The CDR3 coding sequence is TGTGCCAGCAGCCAGGGACTAGCTGTGAGGGAGTTCTTC.

This chain links TRBV5-1 with TRBJ2-7; 10 nucleotides match TRBD1. Germline V gene sequence: CDR1 SGHRS, CDR2 YFSETQ. Trimming at V came to 4 bases and at J to 3 bases, leaving 4 bases not matched to a gene. CDR3 size: 14 residues. The CDR3 coding sequence is TGCGCCAGCAGCGTAGGGACAGGGGTCTACGAGCAGTACGTC. Its translation: CASSVGTGVYEQYV.

V is TRBV30 and J is TRBJ2-7; a possible D gene is TRBD1 (6 bases). Trimming took 1 base from V and 5 from J, leaving 15 bases between them. The germline V gene encodes CDR1 GTSNPN and CDR2 SVGIG (reference sequence). This CDR3 has 14 amino acids. CDR3 coding DNA: TGTGCCTGGAGTGACCACAGGGTGACCAACGAGCAGTACTTC. Translating gives CAWSDHRVTNEQYF.

The CDR3 region is CASSLDKGLYEQYV. For the CDR3, the DNA is TGTGCCAGCAGCTTAGACAAGGGACTTTACGAGCAGTACGTC. This sequence joins TRBV7-2 and TRBJ2-7, with D maybe TRBD2 (6 bases). Trimming removed 1 base at V and 4 bases at J, with 11 bases between. CDR1 is SGHTA, CDR2 FQGNSA, per germline. CDR3 size: 14 residues.

The V gene is TRBV5-1, the J gene TRBJ1-1, with D possibly being TRBD1 (5 bases). Germline V gives CDR1 SGHRS, CDR2 YFSETQ. The CDR3 sequence is 14 residues long. Deletions cut 4 bases from V and 0 bases from J, with 10 bases between. Written as DNA, the CDR3 is TGCGCCAGCAGCGTAGGGGACCTGAACACTGAAGCTTTCTTT. Its translation is CASSVGDLNTEAFF.

V gene TRBV7-2 combines with J gene TRBJ2-7; 8 bases align to TRBD1. CDR3 length: 16 amino acids. CDR1 is SGHTA, CDR2 FQGNSA, per germline. The junction had 8 bases not matched to a gene; V was cut back by 4 bases and J by 0 bases. The CDR3 loop reads CASSSSPGQVSYEQYF. In DNA, the CDR3 is TGTGCCAGCAGCTCTTCGCCGGGACAGGTCTCCTACGAGCAGTACTTC.

This clone was observed a handful of times. The J gene is TRBJ1-1, the V gene TRBV2; D is possibly TRBD1 (5 bases). The CDR3 spans 13 residues. Between the trimmed V and J ends, which lost 7 bases and 0 bases, there was a span of 9 bases. CDR1 and CDR2 (germline): SNHLY, FYNNEI. The chain's CDR3 is CASKTEMNTEAFF. CDR3 nucleotide sequence: TGTGCCAGCAAGACAGAGATGAACACTGAAGCTTTCTTT.

The chain has TRBV2 and TRBJ2-3; D unresolved. CDR3 length equals 13 residues. V gave up 6 bases and J gave up 2 bases, with 9 bases separating them. The V gene's germline CDR1 is SNHLY and CDR2 FYNNEI. CDR3 sequence: CASRRRHTDTQYF. CDR3 bases: TGTGCCAGCAGGCGGCGCCACACAGATACGCAGTATTTT.

The chain joins TRBV18 to TRBJ2-1; D uncertain. From germline, CDR1 is KGHSH and CDR2 LQKENI. Trimming took off 2 bases at V and 9 bases at J, with 8 bases between the two ends. The CDR3 has 12 amino acids. The CDR3 here is CASSPGWGEQFF. In nucleotides, the CDR3 is TGTGCCAGCTCACCAGGGTGGGGTGAGCAGTTCTTC. The full variable domain, in which reference TRBV18 and TRBJ2-1 provide the parts outside the CDR3, is NAGVMQNPRHLVRRRGQEARLRCSPMKGHSHVYWYRQLPEEGLKFMVYLQKENIIDESGMPKERFSAEFPKEGPSILRIQQVVRGDSAAYFCASSPGWGEQFFGPGTRLTVL.